This TCR beta chain appears in the sequencing data of a study of T cell responses to AZD1222 COVID-19 vaccine. Produced via immunoSEQ multiplex PCR; TCRdb's table is partial and in-frame only. The sample has over 100,000 clones, about nine tenths seen once. The study's findings and limits: Dominant at 160-218 and 743-854, vaccine-associated CD4 TCRs also spanned spike.

Regarding this clone: As yet, its antigen is unknown.

Germline-derived CDR1 and CDR2 are MDHEN and SYDVKM. The CDR3 consists of 14 residues. V was pared by 3 bases and J by 3 bases, with 11 bases between. The TCR sequence derives from an adult in good health. The gene calls are TRBV28 and TRBJ1-2, with TRBD1 as a possible D gene (5 bases). Specimen: peripheral blood, collected on day 0 of AZD1222 vaccination. CDR3 sequence reads: CASSFTRAHYGYTF. DNA of the CDR3: TGTGCCAGCAGTTTTACCAGGGCACACTATGGCTACACCTTC.